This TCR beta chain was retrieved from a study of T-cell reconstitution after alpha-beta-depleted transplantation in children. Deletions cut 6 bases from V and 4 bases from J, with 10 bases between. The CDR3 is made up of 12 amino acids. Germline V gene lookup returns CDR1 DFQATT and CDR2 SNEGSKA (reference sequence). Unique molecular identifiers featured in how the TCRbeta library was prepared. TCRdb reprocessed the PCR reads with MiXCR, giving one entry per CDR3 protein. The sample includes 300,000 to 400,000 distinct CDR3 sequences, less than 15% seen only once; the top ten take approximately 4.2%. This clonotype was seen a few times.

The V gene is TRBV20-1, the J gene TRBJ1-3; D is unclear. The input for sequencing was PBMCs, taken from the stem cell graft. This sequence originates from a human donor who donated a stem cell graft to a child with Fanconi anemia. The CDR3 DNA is TGCAGTGCCTCCGGCGGGGGAAACACCATATATTTT. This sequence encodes CSASGGGNTIYF.